Listed below are T cell receptor beta chains from one sample, sequenced in a study of blood T cell repertoires in COVID-19. Profiling relied on immunoSEQ multiplex PCR, and the TCRdb table lists in-frame clones only, not all of them. This sample has about 50,000 clones; roughly four fifths occur once, and the top ten carry around 9.1%. Sample: peripheral blood. These receptors came from a man aged 55 to 70 with acute or convalescent COVID-19. Both conserved end residues are part of each CDR3. A D gene is named only where the DNA matches it firmly. For some rows the clone size is stated as once, few or many, or as a class when expanded; others skip it.

D gene	V gene	J gene	clone size	CDR3 DNA	CDR3 protein
TRBD2	TRBV7-3	TRBJ2-5	.	TGTGCCAGCAGCCCCAGCGGGGGGAAAGAGACCCAGTACTTC	CASSPSGGKETQYF
.	TRBV5-1	TRBJ2-5	few	TGCGCCAGCAATAGGGCGCGGGACGGGGAGACCCAGTACTTC	CASNRARDGETQYF
TRBD1	TRBV5-1	TRBJ2-7	.	TGCGCCAGCAGCTTCGGGACAGGGGATTGGGAGCAGTACTTC	CASSFGTGDWEQYF
.	TRBV3-1/TRBV3-2	TRBJ1-6	.	TGTGCCAGCAGCCAAACAGAAGGCTCACCCCTCCACTTT	CASSQTEGSPLHF
.	TRBV6-6	TRBJ1-5	.	TGTGCCAGCAATGTCGGAGGGGAACAGCCCCAGCATTTT	CASNVGGEQPQHF
TRBD1	TRBV28	TRBJ1-1	.	TGTGCCAGCAGTTTGATATCGACAGGGGAGAAAAGGACTGAAGCTTTCTTT	CASSLISTGEKRTEAFF
.	TRBV10-2	TRBJ1-3	.	TGCGCCAGCAGTGAAAACGGGGTTTTCTCTGGAAACACCATATATTTT	CASSENGVFSGNTIYF
TRBD1	TRBV19	TRBJ1-4	.	TGTGCCAGTAGTATGTCGGGACAGGGCAATGAAAAACTGTTTTTT	CASSMSGQGNEKLFF
.	TRBV29-1	TRBJ1-1	once	TGCAGCGTTGTTTGGGGCCAGCCGAACACTGAAGCTTTCTTT	CSVVWGQPNTEAFF
.	TRBV5-6	TRBJ1-1	.	TGTGCCACCACCTCGGGGGGACAGAACACTGAAGCTTTCTTT	CATTSGGQNTEAFF
.	TRBV6-5	TRBJ1-2	.	TGTGCCAGCAGTTACGCCCCGGTGAACTATGGCTACACCTTC	CASSYAPVNYGYTF
TRBD1	TRBV9	TRBJ1-1	.	TGTGCCAGCAGCGCCGGGGGACAGGTATACACTGAAGCTTTCTTT	CASSAGGQVYTEAFF
TRBD2	TRBV27	TRBJ2-7	many	TGTGCCAGCAGTTTATCCCCCAGACTAGCGGGGGACTACGAGCAGTACTTC	CASSLSPRLAGDYEQYF
.	TRBV6-5	TRBJ1-2	.	TGTGCCAGCAAGGCAGGGTTCGGTGGCTACACCTTC	CASKAGFGGYTF
TRBD1	TRBV27	TRBJ2-3	.	TGTGCCAGCAGTTTTGGGACAGGGCCAGATACGCAGTATTTT	CASSFGTGPDTQYF
TRBD2	TRBV11-2	TRBJ2-3	.	TGTGCCAGCAGCTTAGTGGCTAGCGGGGGGGCTCGGAGCACAGATACGCAGTATTTT	CASSLVASGGARSTDTQYF
.	TRBV5-1	TRBJ1-1	.	TGCGCCAGCAGCTCGGGACACCGCGGGCCCAACACTGAAGCTTTCTTT	CASSSGHRGPNTEAFF
TRBD1	TRBV5-1	TRBJ1-4	few	TGCGCCAGCAGCTCCGGGACAGGGGATGCAAAACTGTTTTTT	CASSSGTGDAKLFF
TRBD2	TRBV7-2	TRBJ2-4	.	TGTGCCAGCAGCCGCGGGACAACTAGCGGTCGTGCCAAAAACATTCAGTACTTC	CASSRGTTSGRAKNIQYF
.	TRBV2	TRBJ1-1	.	TGTGCCAGCAGTGAAACAAGGAGGACTGAAGCTTTCTTT	CASSETRRTEAFF
.	TRBV5-4	TRBJ1-5	.	TGTGCCAGCAGCCGCGTCCCCAATCAGCCCCAGCATTTT	CASSRVPNQPQHF
.	TRBV12-3/TRBV12-4	TRBJ2-7	.	TGTGCCAGCAGTTTAGAGGGGCTCGAGCAGTACTTC	CASSLEGLEQYF
TRBD2	TRBV24-1	TRBJ2-1	.	TGTGCCACCAGTCTAGCGGGGGGGATCAGCTCCTACAATGAGCAGTTCTTC	CATSLAGGISSYNEQFF
.	TRBV5-1	TRBJ1-6	.	TGCGCCAGCAGCTTGGAACGGAGTAATTCACCCCTCCACTTT	CASSLERSNSPLHF
.	TRBV11-3	TRBJ2-1	.	.	CASSSWGRGTFF
TRBD2	TRBV4-1	TRBJ2-1	.	TGCGCCAGCAGCCTAGCGGGTGTATATGAGCAGTTCTTC	CASSLAGVYEQFF
.	TRBV5-1	TRBJ1-3	.	TGCGCCAGCAGCCCGGTCGGTCTTACCTCTGGAAACACCATATATTTT	CASSPVGLTSGNTIYF
.	TRBV9	TRBJ1-6	.	TGTGCCAGCAGCGCCGAGGGGGGGAATTCACCCCTCCACTTT	CASSAEGGNSPLHF
TRBD1	TRBV6-6	TRBJ1-4	.	TGTGCCAGCAGAAACCTACAGGGGGCAACAGGTGAAAAACTGTTTTTT	CASRNLQGATGEKLFF
.	TRBV2	TRBJ1-2	.	TGTGCCAGCAGTCTTAAGACAAGGTTTAACTATGGCTACACCTTC	CASSLKTRFNYGYTF
TRBD2	TRBV25-1	TRBJ2-1	.	TGTGCCAGCAGCCCGGGACTAGCTCTCAATGAGCAGTTCTTC	CASSPGLALNEQFF
.	TRBV19	TRBJ1-2	.	TGTGCCAGTAGTATCGACAGGACCACCCCGTATGGCTACACCTTC	CASSIDRTTPYGYTF
.	TRBV11-2	TRBJ2-1	.	TGTGCCAGCAGCTTAAGATGGGAGGGGGGGAGGAATGAGCAGTTCTTC	CASSLRWEGGRNEQFF
.	TRBV25-1	TRBJ2-7	.	TGTGCCAGCAGTCCCCCAAGATACAGGGGGGGATACGAGCAGTACTTC	CASSPPRYRGGYEQYF
.	TRBV29-1	TRBJ2-3	.	TGCAGCGTCGGCTCCTCAGGGGTCACAGATACGCAGTATTTT	CSVGSSGVTDTQYF